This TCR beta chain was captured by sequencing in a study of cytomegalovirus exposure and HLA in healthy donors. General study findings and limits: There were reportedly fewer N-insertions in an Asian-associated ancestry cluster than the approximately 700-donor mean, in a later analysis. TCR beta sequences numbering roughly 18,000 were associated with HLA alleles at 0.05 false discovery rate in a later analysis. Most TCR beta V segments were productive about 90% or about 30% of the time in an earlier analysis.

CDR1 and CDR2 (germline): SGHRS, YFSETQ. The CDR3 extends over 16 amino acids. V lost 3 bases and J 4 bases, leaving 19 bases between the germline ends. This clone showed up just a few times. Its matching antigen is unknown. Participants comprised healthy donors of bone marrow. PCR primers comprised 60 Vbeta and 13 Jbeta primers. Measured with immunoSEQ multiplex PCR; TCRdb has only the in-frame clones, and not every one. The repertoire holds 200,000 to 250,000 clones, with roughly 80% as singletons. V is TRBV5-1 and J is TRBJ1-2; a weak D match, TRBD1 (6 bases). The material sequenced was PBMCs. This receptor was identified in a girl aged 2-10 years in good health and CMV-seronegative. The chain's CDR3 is CASSSEPTGRGYGYTF. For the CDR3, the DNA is TGCGCCAGCAGCTCGGAACCTACAGGGAGAGGCTATGGCTACACCTTC. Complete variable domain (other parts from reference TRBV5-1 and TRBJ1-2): KAGVTQTPRYLIKTRGQQVTLSCSPISGHRSVSWYQQTPGQGLQFLFEYFSETQRNKGNFPGRFSGRQFSNSRSEMNVSTLELGDSALYLCASSSEPTGRGYGYTFGSGTRLTVV.